This passage covers 7 T cell receptor beta chains from one sample sequenced in a study of beta chain features in type 1 diabetes. These receptors have no identified antigens. Findings and limits, study-wide: Within each of all four CD4+ subsets, Type 1 diabetes patients had TCRB CDR3s that were moderately but significantly shorter.

Expressed TCRB transcripts were sequenced, since all the RNA that had been isolated was reverse transcribed. Profiled with immunoSEQ multiplex PCR; TCRdb holds only in-frame clones, not every one. The table includes around 280,000 clones, roughly 15% detected once. The material sequenced was naive CD4+ T cells from blood. All receptors come from a man between 18 and 29 years old with type 1 diabetes.

The rearrangement links TRBV18 to TRBJ2-7; D is undetermined. Germline assignment: CDR1 KGHSH and CDR2 LQKENI. V shed 3 bases and J shed 3 bases, with 12 bases lying between them. This CDR3 is 14 amino acids long. This chain's CDR3 is CASSPVSIIYEQYF. CDR3 in DNA: TGTGCCAGCTCACCCGTCTCTATAATCTACGAGCAGTACTTC.

This clone was observed a handful of times. The J gene is TRBJ2-2, the V gene TRBV30, with TRBD1 matching 11 bases. V lost 3 bases, J lost 6 bases, and 6 bases stayed unmatched. The CDR3 sequence is 15 residues long. CDR1 is GTSNPN, CDR2 SVGIG, per germline (reference sequence). The CDR3 region has the DNA TGTGCCTGGAGCTTAGGACAGGGGGCAGCCGGGGAGCTGTTTTTT. This encodes CAWSLGQGAAGELFF.

The chain recombines TRBV30 with TRBJ1-2, with 9 bases identical to TRBD1. With 7 bases clipped from V and 7 bases from J, the junction kept 10 bases outside the gene matches. This CDR3 region has 13 residues. The V gene's germline CDR1 is GTSNPN and CDR2 SVGIG (reference sequence). In nucleotides, the CDR3 is TGTGCCTATTTCCCCGGGACAGGGCTTGGCTACACCTTC. Protein: CAYFPGTGLGYTF.

The chain carries TRBV7-2 and TRBJ2-7; TRBD1 agrees at 8 bases. This CDR3 has 15 amino acids. Germline loops: CDR1 SGHTA, CDR2 FQGNSA. V was clipped by 5 bases and J by 4 bases; unmatched bases: 10. DNA of the CDR3: TGTGCCAGCAGCGCCTCAGGGGGCTCCTCGTACGAGCAGTACTTC. Its protein is CASSASGGSSYEQYF.

The rearrangement links TRBV27 to TRBJ2-7, with a possible D match to TRBD1 (6 bases). This CDR3 comprises 16 residues. Trimming left V 2 bases short and J 3 bases short, with 17 bases between. The germline V gene has CDR1 MNHEY and CDR2 SMNVEV (reference sequence). The CDR3 spells CASSLTRTVTFYEQYF. The CDR3, as DNA: TGTGCCAGCAGTTTAACCCGGACAGTAACTTTCTACGAGCAGTACTTC.

This clone was seen a handful of times. V usage is TRBV9 and J usage is TRBJ2-5; 8 bases line up with TRBD1. Unmatched junction bases numbered 6, after V lost 4 bases and J lost 4 bases. CDR1 is SGDLS, CDR2 YYNGEE, per germline. The CDR3 sequence is 14 residues long. Here the CDR3 reads CASSPDRVGETQYF. The CDR3 bases are TGTGCCAGCAGCCCGGACAGGGTGGGAGAGACCCAGTACTTC.

The rearrangement joins TRBV7-2 to TRBJ1-5; D gene unclear. CDR1 is SGHTA, CDR2 FQGNSA, per germline. CDR3 length: 13 amino acids. V was trimmed by 2 bases and J by 4 bases, leaving 6 bases between them. Here the CDR3 reads CASSLMSNQPQHF. The CDR3 DNA reads as TGTGCCAGCAGCTTAATGTCGAATCAGCCCCAGCATTTT.